This T cell receptor (beta chain) was captured in a study of T cell clonality in common variable immunodeficiency. The method was immunoSEQ multiplex PCR; TCRdb's version includes in-frame clones alone and lacks a portion of them. The record shows about 52,000 clones for this sample, with no singletons present. Whole-study results and caveats: Links between repertoire features and CVID complications were heterogeneity-limited. In common variable immunodeficiency, TCR beta chains reportedly carried fewer deletions and N-nucleotide insertions. Fewer TCRbeta clones were shared among CVID subjects than controls.

Only a few counts were recorded for this clone. Its specificity is unknown. The CDR3 end is not reached by the read, which stops 3 residues before it; the germline J gene fills it in. Germline CDR1 reads SGHRS; CDR2 reads YFSETQ. The CDR3 is 15 amino acids. With V trimmed by 0 bases and J by 4 bases, 5 bases remained unmatched. This chain uses TRBV5-1 with TRBJ2-7, with 9 bases aligning to TRBD2. Material: peripheral blood mononuclear cells. This clonotype was obtained from a person aged 18-70 years in good health. This chain's CDR3 is CASSLGSGGPYEQYF. Partial CDR3 DNA: TGCGCCAGCAGCTTGGGGAGCGGGGGGCCATACGAG.